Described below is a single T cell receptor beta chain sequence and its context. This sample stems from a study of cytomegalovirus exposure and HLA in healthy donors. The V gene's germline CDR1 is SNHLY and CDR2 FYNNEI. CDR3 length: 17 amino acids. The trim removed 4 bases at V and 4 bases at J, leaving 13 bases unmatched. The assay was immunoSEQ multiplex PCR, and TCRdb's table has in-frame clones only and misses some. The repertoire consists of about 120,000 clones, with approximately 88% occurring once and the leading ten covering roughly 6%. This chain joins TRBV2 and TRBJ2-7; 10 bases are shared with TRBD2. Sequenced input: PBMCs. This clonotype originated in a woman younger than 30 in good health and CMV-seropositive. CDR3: CASSVGVAGGGGYEQYF. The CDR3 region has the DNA TGTGCCAGCAGTGTGGGGGTAGCGGGGGGCGGAGGTTACGAGCAGTACTTC.